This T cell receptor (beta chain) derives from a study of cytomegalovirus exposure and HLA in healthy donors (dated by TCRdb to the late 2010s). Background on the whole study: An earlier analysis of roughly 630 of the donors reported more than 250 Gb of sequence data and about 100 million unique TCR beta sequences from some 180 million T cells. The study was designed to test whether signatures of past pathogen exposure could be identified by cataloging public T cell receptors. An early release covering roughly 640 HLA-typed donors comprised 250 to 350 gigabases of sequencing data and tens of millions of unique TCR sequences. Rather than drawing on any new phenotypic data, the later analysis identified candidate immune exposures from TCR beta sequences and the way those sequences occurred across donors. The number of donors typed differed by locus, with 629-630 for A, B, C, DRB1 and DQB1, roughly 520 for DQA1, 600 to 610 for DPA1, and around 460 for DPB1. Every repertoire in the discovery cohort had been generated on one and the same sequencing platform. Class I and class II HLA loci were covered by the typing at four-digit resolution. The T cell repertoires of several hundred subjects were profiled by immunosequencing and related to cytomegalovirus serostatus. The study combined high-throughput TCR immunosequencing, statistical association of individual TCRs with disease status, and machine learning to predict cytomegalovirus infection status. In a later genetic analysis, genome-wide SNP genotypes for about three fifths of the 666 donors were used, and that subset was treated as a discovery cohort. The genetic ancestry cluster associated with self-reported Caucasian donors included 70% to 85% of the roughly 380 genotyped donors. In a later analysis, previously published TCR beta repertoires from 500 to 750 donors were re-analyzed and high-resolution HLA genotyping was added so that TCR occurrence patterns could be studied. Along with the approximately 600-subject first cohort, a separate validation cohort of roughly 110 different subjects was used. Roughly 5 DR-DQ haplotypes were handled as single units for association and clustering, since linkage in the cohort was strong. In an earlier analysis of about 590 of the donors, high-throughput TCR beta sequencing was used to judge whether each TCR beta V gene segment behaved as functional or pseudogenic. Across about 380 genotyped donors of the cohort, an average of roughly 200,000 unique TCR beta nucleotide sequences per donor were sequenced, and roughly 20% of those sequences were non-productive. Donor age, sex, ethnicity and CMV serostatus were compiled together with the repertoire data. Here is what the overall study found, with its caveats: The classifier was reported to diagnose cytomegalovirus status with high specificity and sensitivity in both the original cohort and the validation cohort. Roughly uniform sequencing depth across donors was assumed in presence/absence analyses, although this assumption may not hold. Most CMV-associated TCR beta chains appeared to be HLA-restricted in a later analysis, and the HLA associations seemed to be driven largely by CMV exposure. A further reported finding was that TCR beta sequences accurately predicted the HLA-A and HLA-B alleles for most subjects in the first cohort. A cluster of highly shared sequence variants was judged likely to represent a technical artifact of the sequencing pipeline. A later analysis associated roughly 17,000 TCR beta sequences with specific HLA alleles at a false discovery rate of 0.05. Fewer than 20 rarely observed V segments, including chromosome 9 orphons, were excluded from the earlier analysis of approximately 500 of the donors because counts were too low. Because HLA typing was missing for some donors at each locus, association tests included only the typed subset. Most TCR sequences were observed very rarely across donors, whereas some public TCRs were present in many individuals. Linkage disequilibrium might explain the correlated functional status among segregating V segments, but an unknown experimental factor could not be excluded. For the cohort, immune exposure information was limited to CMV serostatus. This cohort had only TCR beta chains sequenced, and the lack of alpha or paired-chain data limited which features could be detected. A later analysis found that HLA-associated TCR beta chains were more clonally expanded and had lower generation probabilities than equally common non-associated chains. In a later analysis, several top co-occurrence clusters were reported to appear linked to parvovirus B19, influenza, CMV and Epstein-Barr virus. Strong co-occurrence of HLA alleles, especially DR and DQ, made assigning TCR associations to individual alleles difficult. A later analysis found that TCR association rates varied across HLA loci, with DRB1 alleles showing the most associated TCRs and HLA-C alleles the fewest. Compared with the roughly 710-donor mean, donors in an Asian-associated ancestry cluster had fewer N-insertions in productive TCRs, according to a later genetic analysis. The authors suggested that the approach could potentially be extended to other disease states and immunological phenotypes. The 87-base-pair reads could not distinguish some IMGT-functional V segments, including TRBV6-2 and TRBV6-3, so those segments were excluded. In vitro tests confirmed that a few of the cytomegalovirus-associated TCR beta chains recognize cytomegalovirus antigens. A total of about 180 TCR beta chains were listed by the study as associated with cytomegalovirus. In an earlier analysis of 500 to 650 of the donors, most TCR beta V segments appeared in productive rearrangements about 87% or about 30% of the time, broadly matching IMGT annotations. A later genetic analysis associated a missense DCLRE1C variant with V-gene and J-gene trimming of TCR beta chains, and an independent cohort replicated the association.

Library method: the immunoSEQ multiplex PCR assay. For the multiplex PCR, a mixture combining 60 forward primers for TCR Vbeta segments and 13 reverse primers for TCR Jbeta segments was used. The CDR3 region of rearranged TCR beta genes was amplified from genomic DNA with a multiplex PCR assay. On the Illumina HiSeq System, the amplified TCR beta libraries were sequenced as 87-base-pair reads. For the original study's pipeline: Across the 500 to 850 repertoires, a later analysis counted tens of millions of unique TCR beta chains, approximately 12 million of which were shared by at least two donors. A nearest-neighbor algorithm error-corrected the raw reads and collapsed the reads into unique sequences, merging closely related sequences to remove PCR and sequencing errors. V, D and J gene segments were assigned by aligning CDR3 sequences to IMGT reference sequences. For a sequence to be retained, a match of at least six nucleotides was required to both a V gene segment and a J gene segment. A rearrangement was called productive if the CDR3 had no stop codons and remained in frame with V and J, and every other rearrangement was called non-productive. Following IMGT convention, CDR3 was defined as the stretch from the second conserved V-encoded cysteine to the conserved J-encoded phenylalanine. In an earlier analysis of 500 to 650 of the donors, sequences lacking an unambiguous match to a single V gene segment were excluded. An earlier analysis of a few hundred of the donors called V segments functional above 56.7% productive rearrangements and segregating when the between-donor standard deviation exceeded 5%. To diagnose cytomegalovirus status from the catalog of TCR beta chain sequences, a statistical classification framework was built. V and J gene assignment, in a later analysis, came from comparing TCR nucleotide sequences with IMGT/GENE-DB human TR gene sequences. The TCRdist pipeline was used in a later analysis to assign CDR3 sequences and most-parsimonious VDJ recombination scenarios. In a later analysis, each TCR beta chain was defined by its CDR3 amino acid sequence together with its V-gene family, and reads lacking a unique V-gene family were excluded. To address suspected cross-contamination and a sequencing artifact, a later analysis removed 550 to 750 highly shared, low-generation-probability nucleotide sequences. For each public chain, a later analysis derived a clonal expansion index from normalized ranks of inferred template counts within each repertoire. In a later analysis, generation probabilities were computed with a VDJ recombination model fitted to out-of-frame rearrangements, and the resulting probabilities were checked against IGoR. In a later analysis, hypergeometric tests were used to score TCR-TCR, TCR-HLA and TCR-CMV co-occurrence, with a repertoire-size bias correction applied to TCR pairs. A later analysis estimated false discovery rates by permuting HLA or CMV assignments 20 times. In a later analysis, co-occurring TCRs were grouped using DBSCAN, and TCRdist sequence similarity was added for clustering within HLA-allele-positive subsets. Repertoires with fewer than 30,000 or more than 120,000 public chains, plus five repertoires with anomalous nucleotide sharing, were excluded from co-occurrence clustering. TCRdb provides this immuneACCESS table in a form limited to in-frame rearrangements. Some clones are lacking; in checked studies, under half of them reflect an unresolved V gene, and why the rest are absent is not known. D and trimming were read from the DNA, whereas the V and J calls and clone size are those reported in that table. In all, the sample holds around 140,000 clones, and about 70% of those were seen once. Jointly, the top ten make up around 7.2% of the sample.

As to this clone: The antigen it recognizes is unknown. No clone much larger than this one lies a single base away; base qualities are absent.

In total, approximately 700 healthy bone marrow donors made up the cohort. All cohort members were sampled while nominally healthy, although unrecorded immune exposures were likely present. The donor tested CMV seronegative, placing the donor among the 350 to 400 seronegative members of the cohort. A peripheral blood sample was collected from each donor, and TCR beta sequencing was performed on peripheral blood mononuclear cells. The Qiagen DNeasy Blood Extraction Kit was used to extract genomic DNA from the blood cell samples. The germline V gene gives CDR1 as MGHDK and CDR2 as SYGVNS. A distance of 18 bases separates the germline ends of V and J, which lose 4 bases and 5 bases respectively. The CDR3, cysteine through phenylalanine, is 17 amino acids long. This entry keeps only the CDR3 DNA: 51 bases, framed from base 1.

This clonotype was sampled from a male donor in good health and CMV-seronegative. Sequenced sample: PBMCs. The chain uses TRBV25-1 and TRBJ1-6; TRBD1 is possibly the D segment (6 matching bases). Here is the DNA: TGTGCCAGCAGTGTCTCCGGGACAATTAGCGATAATTCACCCCTCCACTTT. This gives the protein CASSVSGTISDNSPLHF.